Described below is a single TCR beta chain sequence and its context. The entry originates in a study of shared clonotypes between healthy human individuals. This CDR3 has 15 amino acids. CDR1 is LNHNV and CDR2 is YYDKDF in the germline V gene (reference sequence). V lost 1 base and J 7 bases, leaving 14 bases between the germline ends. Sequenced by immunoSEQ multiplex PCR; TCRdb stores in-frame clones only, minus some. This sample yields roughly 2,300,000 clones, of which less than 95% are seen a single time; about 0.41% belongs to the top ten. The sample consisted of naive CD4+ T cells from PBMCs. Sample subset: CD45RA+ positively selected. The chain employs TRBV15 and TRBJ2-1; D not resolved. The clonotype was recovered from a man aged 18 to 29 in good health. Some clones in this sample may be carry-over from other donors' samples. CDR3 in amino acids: CATSRVRQLHNEQFF. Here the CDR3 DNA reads TGTGCCACCAGCAGAGTGAGGCAGCTTCATAATGAGCAGTTCTTC. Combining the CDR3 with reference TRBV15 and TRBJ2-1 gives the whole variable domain DAMVIQNPRYQVTQFGKPVTLSCSQTLNHNVMYWYQQKSSQAPKLLFHYYDKDFNNEADTPDNFQSRRPNTSFCFLDIRSPGLGDTAMYLCATSRVRQLHNEQFFGPGTRLTVL.